This T cell receptor (beta chain) was found in a study of blood T cell repertoires in COVID-19. About the study: COVID-19 samples from acute and convalescent phases originated in the United States, Italy and Spain. PBMCs, B-cell-depleted T cells, or T cells provided the cDNA or gDNA that made up the material.

The germline CDR1 and CDR2 sequences are LGHDT and YNNKEL (reference sequence). This CDR3 comprises 14 residues. J was trimmed by 3 bases and V by 4 bases; bases with no gene match: 3. TCRdb's table, derived via immunoSEQ multiplex PCR, lists solely in-frame clones and lacks some. Among roughly 43,000 clones listed, around 87% were seen once. This TCR derives from a human donor in a cohort sampled during active COVID-19. Material: peripheral blood. This rearrangement joins TRBV3-1 (or the pseudogene TRBV3-2) to TRBJ2-3; TRBD2 aligns across 8 bases. The CDR3 bases are TGTGCCAGCAGCCCCGGGAGGGGAACAGATACGCAGTATTTT. Its translation: CASSPGRGTDTQYF.